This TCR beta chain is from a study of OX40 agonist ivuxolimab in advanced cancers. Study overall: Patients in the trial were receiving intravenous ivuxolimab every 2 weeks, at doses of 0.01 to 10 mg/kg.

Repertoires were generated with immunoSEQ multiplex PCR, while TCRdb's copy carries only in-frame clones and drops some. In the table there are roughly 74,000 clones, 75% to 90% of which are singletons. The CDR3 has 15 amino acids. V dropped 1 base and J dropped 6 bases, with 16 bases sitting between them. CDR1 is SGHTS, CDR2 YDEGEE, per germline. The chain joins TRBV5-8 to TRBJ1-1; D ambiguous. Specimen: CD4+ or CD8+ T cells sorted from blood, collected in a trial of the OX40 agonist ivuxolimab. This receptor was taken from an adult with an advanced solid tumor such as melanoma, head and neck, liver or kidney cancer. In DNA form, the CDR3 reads TGTGCCAGCAGCTTGTTTCGTGGGCAGGTGCCTGAAGCTTTCTTT. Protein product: CASSLFRGQVPEAFF.